This T cell receptor beta chain derives from a study of cytomegalovirus exposure and HLA in healthy donors. CDR3 size: 18 residues. Germline CDR1 and CDR2: SGHNT and YYREEE (reference sequence). J gave up 5 bases and V 0 bases, and 15 bases lay outside the gene matches. Amplification used 60 Vbeta primers and 13 Jbeta primers. Clones were sequenced by immunoSEQ multiplex PCR, and TCRdb holds only the in-frame ones, with some missing. Of more than 85,000 clones in the sample, about 80% were seen once. This TCR was recovered from a female donor in good health and CMV-seropositive. The genes are TRBV5-4 and TRBJ2-7; TRBD2 matches 9 bases. Sequencing was performed on PBMCs. CDR3 nucleotide sequence: TGTGCCAGCAGCTTGGGGCCCTTGGTAGCGGGAGTGATTGACGAGCAGTACTTC. This encodes CASSLGPLVAGVIDEQYF.